This paragraph covers one T cell receptor (beta chain) sequence. What it binds is not known. A read error is possible here, since a much larger clone lies one base away. The source of the sample is a study of breast tumors, draining lymph nodes, adjacent tissues. Whole-study findings and limits: Luminal-like breast cancer showed significantly greater tumor-nontumor repertoire similarity than basal-like breast cancer did. The lymph node origin of tumor T cells was framed as consistent with a hypothesis, not demonstrated. Findings are consistent with lymph node origin and intratumoral expansion of most tumor T cells.

Germline V CDR1 and CDR2: KGHDR, SFDVKD. The CDR3 runs to 16 residues. V lost 11 bases, J lost 6 bases, and 13 bases stayed unmatched. TCRdb processed the multiplex PCR reads anew with MiXCR; each CDR3 protein has one entry. The sample includes approximately 230,000 distinct CDR3 sequences, 30% to 35% seen only once; the top ten take approximately 3.6%. Breast cancer patients provided tissue from their axillary draining lymph nodes. The chain joins TRBV24-1 to TRBJ2-1; 12 bases are a match to TRBD2. The TCR comes from a female donor with breast cancer. Some clones in this sample may be carry-over from other donors' samples. Sequencing input: axillary lymph node tissue. In DNA, the CDR3 is TGTGCCAGTAACGGACTAGCGGGGCGACCCTGCAATGAGCAGTTCTTC. Its translation: CASNGLAGRPCNEQFF.